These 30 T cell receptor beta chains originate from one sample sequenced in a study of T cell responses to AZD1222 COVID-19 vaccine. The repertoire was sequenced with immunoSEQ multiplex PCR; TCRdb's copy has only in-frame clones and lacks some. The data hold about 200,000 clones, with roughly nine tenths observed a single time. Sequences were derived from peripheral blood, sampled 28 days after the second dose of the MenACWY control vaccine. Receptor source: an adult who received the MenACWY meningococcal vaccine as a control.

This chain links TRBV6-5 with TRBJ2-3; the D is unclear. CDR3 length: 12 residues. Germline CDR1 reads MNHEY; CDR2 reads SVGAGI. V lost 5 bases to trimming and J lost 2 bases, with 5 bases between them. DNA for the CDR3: TGTGCCAGCAGTCCCTCCACAGATACGCAGTATTTT. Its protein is CASSPSTDTQYF.

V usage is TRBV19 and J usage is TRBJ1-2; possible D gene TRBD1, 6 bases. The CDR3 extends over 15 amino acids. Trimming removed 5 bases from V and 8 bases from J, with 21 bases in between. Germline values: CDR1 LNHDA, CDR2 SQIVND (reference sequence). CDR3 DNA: TGTGCCAGTAGTCTTGGCACTCAGGGGATTCGCGGCTACACCTTC. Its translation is CASSLGTQGIRGYTF.

The CDR3 loop is CASSPGQGGPYSNQPQHF. CDR3 in DNA: TGTGCCAGCAGCCCGGGACAGGGAGGACCATATAGCAATCAGCCCCAGCATTTT. V usage is TRBV3-1 (or the pseudogene TRBV3-2) and J usage is TRBJ1-5, with TRBD1 matching over 9 bases. This CDR3 has 18 amino acids. Germline lookup yields CDR1 LGHDT and CDR2 YNNKEL (reference sequence). The trim removed 4 bases at V and 0 bases at J, leaving 10 bases unmatched.

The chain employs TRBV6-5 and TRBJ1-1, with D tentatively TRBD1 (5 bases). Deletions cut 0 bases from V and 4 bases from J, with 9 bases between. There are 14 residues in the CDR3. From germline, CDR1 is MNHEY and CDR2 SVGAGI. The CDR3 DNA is TGTGCCAGCAGTTACTCAGGGGTTGTCACTGAAGCTTTCTTT. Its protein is CASSYSGVVTEAFF.

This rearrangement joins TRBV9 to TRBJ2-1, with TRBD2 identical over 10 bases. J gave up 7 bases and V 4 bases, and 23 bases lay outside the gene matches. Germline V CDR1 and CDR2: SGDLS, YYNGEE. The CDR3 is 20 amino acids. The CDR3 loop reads CASSPSNPRASGSGRNEQFF. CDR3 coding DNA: TGTGCCAGCAGCCCTTCGAACCCCAGGGCTAGCGGGAGTGGGAGGAATGAGCAGTTCTTC.

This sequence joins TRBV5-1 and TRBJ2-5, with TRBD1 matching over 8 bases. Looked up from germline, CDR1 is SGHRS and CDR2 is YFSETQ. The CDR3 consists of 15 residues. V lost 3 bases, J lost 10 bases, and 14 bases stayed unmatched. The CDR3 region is CASSWGLGGQVDQYF. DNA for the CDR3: TGCGCCAGCAGCTGGGGGCTCGGGGGACAGGTGGACCAGTACTTC.

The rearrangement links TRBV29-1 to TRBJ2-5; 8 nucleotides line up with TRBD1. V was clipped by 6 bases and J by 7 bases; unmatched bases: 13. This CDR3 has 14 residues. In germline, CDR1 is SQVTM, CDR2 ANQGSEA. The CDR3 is CSVVITGGSRTQYF. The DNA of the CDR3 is TGCAGCGTGGTAATTACAGGGGGGTCAAGGACCCAGTACTTC.

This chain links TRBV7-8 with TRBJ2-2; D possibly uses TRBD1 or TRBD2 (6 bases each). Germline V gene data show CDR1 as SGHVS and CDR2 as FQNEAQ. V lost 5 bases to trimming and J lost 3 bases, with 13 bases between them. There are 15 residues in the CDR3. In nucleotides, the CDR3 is TGTGCCAGCAGCCCCGGGGGCCTACACACCGGGGAGCTGTTTTTT. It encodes CASSPGGLHTGELFF.

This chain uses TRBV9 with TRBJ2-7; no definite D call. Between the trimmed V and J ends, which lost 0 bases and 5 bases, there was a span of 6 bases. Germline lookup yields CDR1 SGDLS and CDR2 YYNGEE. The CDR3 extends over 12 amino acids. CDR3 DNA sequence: TGTGCCAGCAGCGTAGCGGGTCACGAGCAGTACTTC. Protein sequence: CASSVAGHEQYF.

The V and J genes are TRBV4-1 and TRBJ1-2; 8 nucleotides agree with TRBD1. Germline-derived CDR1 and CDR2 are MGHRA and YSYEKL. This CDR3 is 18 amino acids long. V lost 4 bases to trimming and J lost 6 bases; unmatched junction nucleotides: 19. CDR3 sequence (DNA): TGCGCCAGCAGCCCAACCCCAAGGACAGGGTTGAGGACCAATGGCTACACCTTC. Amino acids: CASSPTPRTGLRTNGYTF.

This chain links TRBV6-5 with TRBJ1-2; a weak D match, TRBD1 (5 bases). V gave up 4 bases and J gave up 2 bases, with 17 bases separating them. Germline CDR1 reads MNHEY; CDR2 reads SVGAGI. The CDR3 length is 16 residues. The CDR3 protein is CASSSPRLDTNYGYTF. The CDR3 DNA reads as TGTGCCAGCAGTTCCCCCCGCTTGGACACCAACTATGGCTACACCTTC.

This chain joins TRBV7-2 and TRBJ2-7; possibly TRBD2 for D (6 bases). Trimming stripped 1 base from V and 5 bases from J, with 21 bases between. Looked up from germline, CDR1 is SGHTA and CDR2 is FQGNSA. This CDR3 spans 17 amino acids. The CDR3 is CASSLDPRVAVSDEQYF. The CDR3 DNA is TGTGCCAGCAGCTTAGATCCCAGAGTAGCGGTTAGCGACGAGCAGTACTTC.

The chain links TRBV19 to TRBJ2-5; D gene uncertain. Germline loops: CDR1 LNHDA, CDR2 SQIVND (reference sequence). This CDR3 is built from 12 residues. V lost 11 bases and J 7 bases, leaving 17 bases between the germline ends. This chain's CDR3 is CAHTLGKGTQYF. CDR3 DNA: TGTGCCCATACCCTGGGCAAGGGGACCCAGTACTTC.

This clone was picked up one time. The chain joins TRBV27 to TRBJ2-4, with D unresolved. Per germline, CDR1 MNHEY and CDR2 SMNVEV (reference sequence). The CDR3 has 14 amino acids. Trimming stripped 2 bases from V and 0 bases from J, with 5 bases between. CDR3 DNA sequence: TGTGCCAGCAGTTTAACCCCAGCCAAAAACATTCAGTACTTC. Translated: CASSLTPAKNIQYF.

The CDR3 DNA sequence: TGTGCCAGCAGTTCAGCTAGGACAGATACGCAGTATTTT. Amino acids: CASSSARTDTQYF. The rearrangement links TRBV12-3 or TRBV12-4 to TRBJ2-3, with D uncertain. V lost 4 bases, J lost 3 bases, and 8 bases lay in between. The CDR3 extends over 13 amino acids.

This chain's CDR3 is CASSRGTLTEAFF. In nucleotides, the CDR3 is TGTGCCAGCAGTCGAGGGACACTCACTGAAGCTTTCTTT. This chain joins TRBV28 and TRBJ1-1, with a tentative D call TRBD1 (6 bases). CDR3 size: 13 residues. Germline V gives CDR1 MDHEN, CDR2 SYDVKM. V dropped 5 bases and J dropped 4 bases, with 11 bases sitting between them.

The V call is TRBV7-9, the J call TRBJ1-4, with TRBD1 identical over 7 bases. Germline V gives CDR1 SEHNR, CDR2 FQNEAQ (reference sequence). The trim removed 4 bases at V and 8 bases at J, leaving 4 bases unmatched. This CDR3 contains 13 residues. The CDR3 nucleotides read TGTGCCAGCAGCTCACTAGGGGGCGAAAAACTGTTTTTT. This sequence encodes CASSSLGGEKLFF.

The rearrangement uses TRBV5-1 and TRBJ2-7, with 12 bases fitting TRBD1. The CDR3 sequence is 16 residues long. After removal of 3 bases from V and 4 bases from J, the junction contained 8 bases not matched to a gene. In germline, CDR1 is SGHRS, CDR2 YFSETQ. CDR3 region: CASSSLRDRGPYEQYF. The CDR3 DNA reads TGCGCCAGCAGCTCCCTCCGGGACAGGGGGCCTTACGAGCAGTACTTC.

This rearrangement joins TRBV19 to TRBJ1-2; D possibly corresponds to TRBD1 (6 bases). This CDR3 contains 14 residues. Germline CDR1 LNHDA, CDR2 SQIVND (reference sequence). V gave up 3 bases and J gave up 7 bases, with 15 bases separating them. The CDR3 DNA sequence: TGTGCCAGTAGTATCTTCACAGGGCCAGGTGGCTACACCTTC. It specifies CASSIFTGPGGYTF.

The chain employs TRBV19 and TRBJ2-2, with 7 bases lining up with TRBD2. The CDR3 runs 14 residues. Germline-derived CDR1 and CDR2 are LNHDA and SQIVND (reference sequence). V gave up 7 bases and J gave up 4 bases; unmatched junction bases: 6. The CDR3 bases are TGTGCCAGTAAGGGAGGGCAGAGCACCGGGGAGCTGTTTTTT. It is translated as CASKGGQSTGELFF.

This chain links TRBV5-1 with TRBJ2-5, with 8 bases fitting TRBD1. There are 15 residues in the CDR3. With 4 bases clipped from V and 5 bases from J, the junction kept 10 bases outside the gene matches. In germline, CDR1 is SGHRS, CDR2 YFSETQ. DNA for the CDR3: TGCGCCAGCAGCGGAGAAGGCAGGGGGCACGAGACCCAGTACTTC. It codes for CASSGEGRGHETQYF.

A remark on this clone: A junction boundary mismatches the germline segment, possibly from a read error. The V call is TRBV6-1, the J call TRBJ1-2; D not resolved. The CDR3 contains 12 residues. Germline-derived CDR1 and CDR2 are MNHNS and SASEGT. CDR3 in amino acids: CASSERLLRAHF. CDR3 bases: TGTGCCAGCAGTGAGCGGCTCCTCCGGGCACATTTC.

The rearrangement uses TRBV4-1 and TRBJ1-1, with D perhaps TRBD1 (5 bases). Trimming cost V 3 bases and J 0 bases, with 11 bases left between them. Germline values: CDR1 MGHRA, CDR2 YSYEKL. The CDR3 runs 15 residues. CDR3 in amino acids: CASSQADSLNTEAFF. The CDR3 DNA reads TGCGCCAGCAGCCAGGCTGACAGCCTGAACACTGAAGCTTTCTTT.

The CDR3 nucleotides are TGTGCCAGCAGCCCCCTTGGGGATAGATTCTCTGGAAACACCATATATTTT. Translation: CASSPLGDRFSGNTIYF. The chain employs TRBV27 and TRBJ1-3, with D hard to call. This CDR3 spans 17 amino acids. Germline assignment: CDR1 MNHEY and CDR2 SMNVEV (reference sequence). Deletions cut 6 bases from V and 0 bases from J, with 18 bases between.

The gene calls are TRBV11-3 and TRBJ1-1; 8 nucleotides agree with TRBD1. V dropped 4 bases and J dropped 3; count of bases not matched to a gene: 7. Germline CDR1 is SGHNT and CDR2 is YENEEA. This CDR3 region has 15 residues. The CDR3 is CASSSLTGVYTEAFF. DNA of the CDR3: TGTGCCAGCAGCTCCTTGACAGGGGTTTACACTGAAGCTTTCTTT. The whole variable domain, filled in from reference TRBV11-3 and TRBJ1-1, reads EAGVVQSPRYKIIEKKQPVAFWCNPISGHNTLYWYLQNLGQGPELLIRYENEEAVDDSQLPKDRFSAERLKGVDSTLKIQPAELGDSAVYLCASSSLTGVYTEAFFGQGTRLTVV.

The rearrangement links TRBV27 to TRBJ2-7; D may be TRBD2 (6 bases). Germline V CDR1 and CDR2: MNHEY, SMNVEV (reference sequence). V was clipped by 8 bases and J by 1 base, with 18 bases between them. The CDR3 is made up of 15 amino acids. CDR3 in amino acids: CASSRRATSSYEQYF. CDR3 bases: TGTGCCAGCTCACGGAGGGCTACATCGTCCTACGAGCAGTACTTC.

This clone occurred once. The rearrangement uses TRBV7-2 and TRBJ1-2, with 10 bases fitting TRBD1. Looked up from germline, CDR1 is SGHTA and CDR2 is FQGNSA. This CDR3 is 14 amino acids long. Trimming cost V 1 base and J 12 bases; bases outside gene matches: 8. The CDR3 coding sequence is TGTGCCAGCAGCTTAGGATGGACAGGGGGATGGCACACCTTC. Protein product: CASSLGWTGGWHTF.

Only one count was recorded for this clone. CDR3 loop: CASSQGRESTDTQYF. The CDR3 coding sequence is TGTGCCAGCAGCCAAGGCCGGGAGAGCACAGATACGCAGTATTTT. The V call is TRBV4-2, the J call TRBJ2-3; D might be TRBD2 (6 bases). V shed 1 base and J shed 0 bases, with 8 bases lying between them. CDR1 and CDR2 (germline): LGHNA, YNFKEQ. The CDR3 contains 15 residues.

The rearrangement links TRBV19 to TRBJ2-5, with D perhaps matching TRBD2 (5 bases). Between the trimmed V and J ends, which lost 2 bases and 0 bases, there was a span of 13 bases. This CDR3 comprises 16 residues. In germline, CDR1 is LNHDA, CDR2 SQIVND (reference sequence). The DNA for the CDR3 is TGTGCCAGTAGTATAATGGGGAGTAGGGACCAAGAGACCCAGTACTTC. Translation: CASSIMGSRDQETQYF.

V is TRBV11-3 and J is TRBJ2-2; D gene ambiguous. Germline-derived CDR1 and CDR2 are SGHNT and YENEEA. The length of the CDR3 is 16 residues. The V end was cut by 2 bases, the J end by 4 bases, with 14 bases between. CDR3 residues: CASSLTISWGTGELFF. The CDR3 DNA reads TGTGCCAGCAGCTTAACTATCTCGTGGGGCACCGGGGAGCTGTTTTTT.